The next 9 T cell receptor beta chains were all read from a single sample in a study of blood T cell repertoires in COVID-19. The data were produced by immunoSEQ multiplex PCR, yet TCRdb's version contains in-frame clones alone and is incomplete. Of approximately 350,000 clones listed, roughly 90% are singletons. Sequencing input: peripheral blood. The receptors shown here come from a man in his forties or fifties with acute or convalescent COVID-19.

Only one count was recorded for this clone. The chain combines TRBV21-1 with TRBJ2-1; the D call TRBD2 from the table was never checked on the DNA. TRBV21-1 counts as a pseudogene. The CDR3 extends over 13 amino acids. The CDR3 reads CASMGGPGNEQFF. CDR3 nucleotides: TGTGCCAGCATGGGGGGGCCGGGCAATGAGCAGTTCTTC.

In its sample, this clone was seen a few times. This sequence joins TRBV30 and TRBJ2-2; TRBD1 might be the D (6 bases). Germline loops: CDR1 GTSNPN, CDR2 SVGIG (reference sequence). The CDR3 loop spans 11 amino acids. The ends were cut back, 5 bases at V and 7 bases at J, with 8 bases in the middle. In nucleotides, the CDR3 is TGTGCCTGGGAGGGGGACGGGGAGCTGTTTTTT. Its protein product is CAWEGDGELFF.

This sequence joins TRBV19 and TRBJ1-1; 9 bases match TRBD1. With 7 bases clipped from V and 1 base from J, the junction kept 7 bases outside the gene matches. This CDR3 is 15 amino acids long. Germline CDR1 and CDR2: LNHDA and SQIVND (reference sequence). The CDR3 nucleotides read TGTGCCAGTACCTGGGACAGGGAAACGAACACTGAAGCTTTCTTT. Translating gives CASTWDRETNTEAFF. Combining the CDR3 with reference TRBV19 and TRBJ1-1 gives the whole variable domain DGGITQSPKYLFRKEGQNVTLSCEQNLNHDAMYWYRQDPGQGLRLIYYSQIVNDFQKGDIAEGYSVSREKKESFPLTVTSAQKNPTAFYLCASTWDRETNTEAFFGQGTRLTVV.

The V call is TRBV7-9, the J call TRBJ2-2; unclear D gene. CDR1 is SEHNR, CDR2 FQNEAQ, per germline (reference sequence). CDR3 length: 13 residues. V dropped 4 bases and J dropped 0 bases, with 3 bases sitting between them. CDR3 loop: CASSSANTGELFF. CDR3 coding DNA: TGTGCCAGCAGCTCAGCGAACACCGGGGAGCTGTTTTTT.

The chain has TRBV7-6 and TRBJ2-5; a possible D gene is TRBD2 (5 bases). This CDR3 is 16 amino acids long. V was pared by 3 bases and J by 2 bases, with 16 bases between. Looked up from germline, CDR1 is SGHVS and CDR2 is FNYEAQ. CDR3 coding DNA: TGTGCCAGCAGCTTTGGTATAGCGTTAAATCAAGAGACCCAGTACTTC. Protein product: CASSFGIALNQETQYF.

The CDR3 DNA reads TGTGCCAGCAGCCAATTTTCGGGGGCCTACGAGCAGTACTTC. This gives the protein CASSQFSGAYEQYF. This chain uses TRBV4-2 with TRBJ2-7; tentative D call: TRBD2 (6 bases). CDR3 length: 14 residues. Looked up from germline, CDR1 is LGHNA and CDR2 is YNFKEQ. V shed 2 bases and J shed 2 bases, with 10 bases lying between them.

The J gene is TRBJ2-1, the V gene TRBV19, with D possibly TRBD1 on 6 matching bases. There are 14 residues in the CDR3. Trimming cost V 5 bases and J 7 bases, with 15 bases left between them. Looked up from germline, CDR1 is LNHDA and CDR2 is SQIVND (reference sequence). The CDR3 DNA is TGTGCCAGTAGTTCACAGGGTTCGAGAAATGAGCAGTTCTTC. Its translation: CASSSQGSRNEQFF.

The chain carries TRBV28 and TRBJ1-2; TRBD1 is a possible D gene (5 bases). The germline V gene has CDR1 MDHEN and CDR2 SYDVKM. V was trimmed by 6 bases and J by 8 bases, leaving 16 bases between them. The CDR3 loop spans 13 amino acids. The CDR3 DNA reads TGTGCCAGCAGCCCCCAGGGCCTTCTCGGCTACACCTTC. Translating it yields CASSPQGLLGYTF.

Concerning this clone: The junction differs from germline at one of its ends, possibly a read error. The chain links TRBV7-7 to TRBJ2-1; TRBD2 might be the D (5 bases). The CDR3 spans 14 residues. The germline gives CDR1 SSHAT, CDR2 FNYEAQ (reference sequence). The CDR3 region has the DNA TGTGCTAGCAGCCGGGGAATCTCCTACAATGAGCAGTTCTTC. Translated, it gives CASSRGISYNEQFF. Together with reference TRBV7-7 and TRBJ2-1, the CDR3 gives the full variable domain: GAGVSQSPRYKVTKRGQDVTLRCDPISSHATLYWYQQALGQGPEFLTYFNYEAQPDKSGLPSDRFSAERPEGSISTLTIQRTEQRDSAMYRCASSRGISYNEQFFGPGTRLTVL.